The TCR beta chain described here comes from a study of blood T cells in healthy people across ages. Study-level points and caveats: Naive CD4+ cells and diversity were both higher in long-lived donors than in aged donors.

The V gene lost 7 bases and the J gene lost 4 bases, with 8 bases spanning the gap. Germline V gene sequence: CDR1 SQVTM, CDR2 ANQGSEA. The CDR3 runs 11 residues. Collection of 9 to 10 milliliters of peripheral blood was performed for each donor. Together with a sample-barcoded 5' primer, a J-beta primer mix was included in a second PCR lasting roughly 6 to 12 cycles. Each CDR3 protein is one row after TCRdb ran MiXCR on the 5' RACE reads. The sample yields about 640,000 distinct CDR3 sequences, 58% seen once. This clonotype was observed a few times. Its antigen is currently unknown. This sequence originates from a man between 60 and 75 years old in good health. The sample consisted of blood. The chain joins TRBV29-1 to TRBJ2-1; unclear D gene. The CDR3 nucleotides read TGCAGCGCGTCGGAATACAATGAGCAGTTCTTC. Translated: CSASEYNEQFF.